The 7 T cell receptor beta chains below all came from one sample that was sequenced in a study of T cells in Graves' hyperthyroidism and ophthalmopathy. Using RNA transcripts as the source, TCR beta CDR3 regions were amplified. During a first-round RT-PCR of the TCR CDR3, the HTBI primer set was used. TCRdb analysed the multiplex PCR reads with MiXCR anew, one entry per CDR3 protein. The sample records roughly 800,000 distinct CDR3 sequences, roughly 40% being singletons. Sequenced: blood. The receptors stem from a man younger than 30 with Graves' hyperthyroidism.

This clonotype was counted at least ten times. The chain has TRBV9 and TRBJ1-2; D gene ambiguous. The CDR3 spans 14 residues. In germline, CDR1 is SGDLS, CDR2 YYNGEE. V was trimmed by 1 base and J by 2 bases, leaving 9 bases between them. The CDR3 is CASSVTDGNYGYTF. The CDR3 DNA reads TGTGCCAGCAGCGTAACCGACGGCAACTATGGCTACACCTTC.

This clonotype has a count of ten or more. The rearrangement links TRBV20-1 to TRBJ1-1, with a tentative D call TRBD1 (5 bases). This CDR3 is built from 14 residues. Trimming took off 3 bases at V and 4 bases at J, with 15 bases between the two ends. Germline-derived CDR1 and CDR2 are DFQATT and SNEGSKA (reference sequence). CDR3 residues: CSASGQGGGTEAFF. The CDR3 coding sequence is TGCAGTGCTAGCGGCCAGGGTGGAGGCACTGAAGCTTTCTTT.

V gene TRBV12-3 or TRBV12-4 combines with J gene TRBJ2-2, with a tentative D call TRBD2 (6 bases). V was shortened by 7 bases and J by 1 base, with 10 bases between the two germline ends. This CDR3 has 14 amino acids. The chain's CDR3 is CASTRRGNTGELFF. The CDR3 DNA reads as TGTGCCAGCACTCGGCGGGGGAACACCGGGGAGCTGTTTTTT.

The rearrangement joins TRBV7-9 to TRBJ2-7, with D possibly called TRBD1 or TRBD2 (5 bases each). The CDR3 is 17 amino acids. V lost 2 bases, J lost 3 bases, and 20 bases lay in between. CDR1 SEHNR and CDR2 FQNEAQ come from the germline V gene (reference sequence). The CDR3 protein is CASSLRSQGGQRYEQYF. As DNA, the CDR3 is TGTGCCAGCAGCTTAAGGAGCCAGGGCGGGCAGCGCTACGAGCAGTACTTC.

Regarding this clonotype: This could be a read error, since a much larger clone is one nucleotide away. The genes are TRBV29-1 and TRBJ2-4, with 13 bases that match TRBD2. CDR1 and CDR2 from the germline V gene are SQVTM and ANQGSEA. There are 13 residues in the CDR3. CDR3 DNA: TGCAACGTCAGCGGGACTAGCGGGACGATTCAGTACTTC. Protein: CNVSGTSGTIQYF.

The chain couples TRBV20-1 to TRBJ2-2; no firm D call. With 3 bases removed from V and 5 bases from J, the gap between germline ends came to 19 bases. The CDR3 covers 16 residues. From germline, CDR1 is DFQATT and CDR2 SNEGSKA (reference sequence). The CDR3 protein is CSASSSGPRQTGELFF. The DNA of the CDR3 is TGCAGTGCTAGTTCGTCTGGACCTAGGCAAACCGGGGAGCTGTTTTTT.

The CDR3 sequence is CASSPRPEGINEKLFF. The CDR3 region has the DNA TGTGCCAGCAGCCCCAGGCCCGAGGGGATTAATGAAAAACTGTTTTTT. The chain uses TRBV14 and TRBJ1-4; a weak D match, TRBD1 (5 bases). The germline V and J ends were trimmed by 4 bases and 4 bases, with 16 bases remaining between them. The CDR3 length is 16 residues. Germline assignment: CDR1 SGHDN and CDR2 FVKESK.